The clone carrying this TCR beta chain was detected many times. The target antigen is unknown. This record comes from a study of breast tumors, draining lymph nodes, adjacent tissues. Study conclusions and caveats: That most tumor T cells come from lymph nodes remained unproven. Data fit most tumor T cells coming from lymph node, expanding in tumor. Luminal-like breast cancer showed significantly greater tumor-nontumor repertoire similarity than basal-like breast cancer did. Tumors had less TCR diversity than lymph nodes, more than nontumor tissue.

Axillary draining lymph nodes of breast cancer patients supplied the node samples. Using its own MiXCR run on the multiplex PCR reads, TCRdb lists one record per CDR3 protein. The sample lists about 200,000 distinct CDR3 sequences; over 25% were seen once. Germline V gene sequence: CDR1 GTSNPN, CDR2 SVGIG (reference sequence). V lost 0 bases to trimming and J lost 1 base, with 0 bases between them. This CDR3 has 11 residues. The genes are TRBV30 and TRBJ2-5, with D unclear. This receptor was identified in a female donor with breast cancer. Some clones in this sample may be carry-over from other donors' samples. Sequencing was done on a sample of axillary lymph node tissue. The CDR3 DNA follows: TGTGCCTGGAGTGTCCAAGAGACCCAGTACTTC. The encoded protein is CAWSVQETQYF.